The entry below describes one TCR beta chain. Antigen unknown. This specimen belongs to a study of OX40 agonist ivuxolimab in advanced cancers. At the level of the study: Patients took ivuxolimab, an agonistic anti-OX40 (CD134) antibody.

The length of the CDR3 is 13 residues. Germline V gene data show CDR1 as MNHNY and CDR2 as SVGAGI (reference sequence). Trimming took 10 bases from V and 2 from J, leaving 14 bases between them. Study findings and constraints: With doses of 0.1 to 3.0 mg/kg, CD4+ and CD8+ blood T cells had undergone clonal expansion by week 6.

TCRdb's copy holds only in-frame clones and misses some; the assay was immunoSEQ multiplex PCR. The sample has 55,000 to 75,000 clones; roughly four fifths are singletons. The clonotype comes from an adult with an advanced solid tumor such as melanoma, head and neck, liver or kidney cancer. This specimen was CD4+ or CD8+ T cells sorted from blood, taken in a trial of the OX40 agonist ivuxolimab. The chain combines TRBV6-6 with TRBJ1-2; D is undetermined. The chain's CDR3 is CATSFGGNYGYTF. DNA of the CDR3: TGTGCCACCTCGTTTGGAGGGAACTATGGCTACACCTTC.